This T cell receptor beta chain emerged from a study of T-cell memory formation after mild COVID-19 (dated by TCRdb to 2020 to 2023). General notes on the study: TCR sequence clusters from the two donors were found to be largely donor specific. Longitudinal TCRalpha and TCRbeta repertoire sequencing tracked T-cell clones expanding and contracting after mild COVID-19 in two donors. The cohort was made up of two young adult volunteers, one female and one male, who were previously healthy. General findings and caveats noted by the study authors: Only a couple of mild cases were covered by the study, and larger cohorts that include severe cases with pre-infection samples were considered necessary. Clones that contracted from day 15 to 85 showed balanced CD4/CD8 phenotypes, whereas a second wave of clones that expanded from day 15 to 37 leaned towards CD4+. Some responding clones were detected in pre-infection memory, suggesting pre-existing cross-reactive memory T cells joined the SARS-CoV-2 response. SARS-CoV-2 specificity of the second-wave clones peaking on day 37 was not confirmed. Contracting CD4+ clones appeared mostly in the CM and EM memory subsets, whereas CD8+ clones were enriched in EMRA.

About this clonotype itself: The target of this receptor is not known. No base-level quality is on record; no much larger clone is a single base apart.

Trimming costs V 10 bases and J 0 bases, and their ends lie 19 bases apart. Looking up the germline V gene (reference sequence) yields CDR1 MNHEY and CDR2 SMNVEV. The cysteine opens and the phenylalanine closes a CDR3 of 15 amino acids. Kept here is only the CDR3 DNA, which spans 45 bases and is read in frame from base 1. Ficoll-Paque density gradient centrifugation was the method used to isolate PBMCs. Sequenced on an Illumina NovaSeq 6000. TCRalpha and TCRbeta cDNA libraries were built by 5'RACE with constant-segment primers, adding sample barcodes and unique molecular identifiers. Trizol reagent was used to extract RNA from every sample. Amplification of the libraries took two PCR steps, and the second step added a second sample barcode plus Illumina TruSeq adapters. The libraries were sequenced on an Illumina NovaSeq using 2 x 150 bp paired-end reads. The paper's data handling went like this. Demultiplexing of reads and collapsing into UMI-guided consensus sequences were performed with migec v1.2.7. Using mixcr v2.1.11, the UMI consensuses were aligned to TRA and TRB V and J templates and assembled into clonotypes. A clonotype was counted as expanded or contracted only if both edgeR and NoisET called the change significant, with noise models trained on biological replicates. edgeR calls used a false discovery rate-adjusted p below 0.01 and a log2 fold-change threshold of 1. As an exploratory analysis of dynamics, max-normalized trajectories of the 1000 most abundant clonotypes were examined with PCA combined with hierarchical clustering. The CD4 or CD8 phenotype of responding clones was assigned using the separately sequenced CD4+ and CD8+ repertoires. TCRdb reprocessed the public reads (quality trimming at Q25 with fastp, clone calling with MiXCR) and kept in-frame beta chains. A single entry per CDR3 protein holds the most common genes and DNA from its merged rows. None of the V and J calls come from the authors' own analysis; TCRdb made them. Counted in this sample were more than 110,000 distinct CDR3 sequences; roughly 24% of them appeared once. Clones ranked in the top ten supply approximately 25% of the sample.

The specimen sequenced was PBMCs or a T cell subset sorted from them (not recorded which). The sequence came from an adult woman who had mild COVID-19 (a few samples of this study predate the infection). The sample titles of this study are shuffled in the database, so cell type and time point are left out; the donor was told from shared clones. In this chain, TRBV27 is recombined with TRBJ2-7, with a weak D call of TRBD1 (5 bases match). The CDR3 loop reads CATRPLDSPSYEQYF. The bases are TGTGCCACCAGGCCCCTAGACAGTCCCTCCTACGAGCAGTACTTC.